This TCR beta chain was retrieved from a study of cytomegalovirus exposure and HLA in healthy donors. The method was immunoSEQ multiplex PCR; TCRdb's version includes in-frame clones alone and lacks a portion of them. Among about 120,000 clones, approximately 95% were seen once, and the ten largest hold 1.5% to 2%. Details on this clone: Its target is unknown.

The donors were members of the validation cohort, which comprised under 150 subjects and was separate from the first cohort of fewer than 700 subjects. Whole-study findings and limits: The study listed 150 to 200 cytomegalovirus-associated TCR beta chains. As confirmed in vitro, three CMV-associated chains were specific for CMV antigens. According to a subsequent analysis, TCR clusters identified in the first cohort showed a tendency to co-occur across the approximately 120 validation repertoires.

The germline V and J ends were trimmed by 7 bases and 7 bases, with 11 bases remaining between them. The CDR3 covers 11 residues. Germline V lookup: CDR1 SQVTM, CDR2 ANQGSEA. The sample comprised PBMCs. The clonotype was recovered from a man younger than 35 in good health and CMV-seronegative. The chain is built from TRBV29-1 and TRBJ2-1, with D perhaps matching TRBD1 (5 bases). The CDR3 loop is CSGRRGNEQFF. The CDR3, as DNA: TGCAGCGGAAGAAGGGGTAATGAGCAGTTCTTC.